This T cell receptor (beta chain) was obtained from a study of vaccination effects on CD4 cells after COVID-19. Looking at the study overall: From a couple of convalescent patients, samples were taken 16 days and one week before vaccination.

Produced via immunoSEQ multiplex PCR; TCRdb's table is partial and in-frame only. The table lists some 49,000 clones, approximately 74% of them singletons. The germline CDR1 and CDR2 sequences are SGHNT and YYREEE (reference sequence). CDR3 length equals 14 residues. V gave up 0 bases and J gave up 2 bases, with 9 bases separating them. At the end of around eleven days of culture, CD4+ T cells were isolated. This clone is judged medium-sized. What it recognizes is unknown. This receptor was identified in a human donor who had a prior SARS-CoV-2 infection. Material: CD4+ T cells from PBMCs cultured without peptide, obtained before COVID-19 vaccination. The genes are TRBV5-4 and TRBJ2-7, with D perhaps matching TRBD2 (6 bases). The CDR3 nucleotides read TGTGCCAGCAGCTTGGGCGGGGCCGCCTACGAGCAGTACTTC. As protein: CASSLGGAAYEQYF.